What follows are 8 T cell receptor beta chains derived from one specimen sequenced in a study of regulatory T cells in long-lasting Graves disease. Researchers made TCR beta libraries by using iRepertoire HTBI primers and running Arm-PCR on CDR3 regions. TCRdb re-derived calls from the multiplex PCR reads in MiXCR, one entry per CDR3 protein. The top ten hold approximately 7.8% of the sample, which has roughly 470,000 distinct CDR3 sequences, less than 25% seen once. Time point described: persistent/refractory GD, antithyroid drugs over 5 years with positive TRAb. PBMC RNA was the source of the TCR library. The material was peripheral blood mononuclear cells (PBMCs), obtained when the disease was refractory, from a patient treated with antithyroid drugs. The receptor set was obtained from a female donor with Graves disease.

Here the CDR3 DNA reads TGTGCCAGCAGTTACCGGGACCCCCACTACAATGAGCAGTTCTTC. Translation: CASSYRDPHYNEQFF. The chain has TRBV6-5 and TRBJ2-1, with D perhaps assigned TRBD1 or TRBD2 (5 bases each). The germline CDR1 and CDR2 sequences are MNHEY and SVGAGI. The CDR3 contains 15 residues. V was pared by 2 bases and J by 3 bases, with 11 bases between.

The CDR3 sequence: CASSLSSDRGAYEQYF. CDR3 nucleotide sequence: TGCGCCAGCAGCCTCTCTTCCGACAGGGGGGCCTACGAGCAGTACTTC. V gene TRBV4-3 combines with J gene TRBJ2-7; TRBD1 matches 9 bases. V lost 4 bases, J lost 2 bases, and 9 bases stayed unmatched. Germline V gives CDR1 LGHNA, CDR2 YSLEER. The CDR3 covers 16 residues.

The chain joins TRBV19 to TRBJ1-5, with 7 bases matching TRBD1. Trimming took 0 bases from V and 1 from J; bases not matched to a gene: 9. This CDR3 is built from 18 residues. Germline values: CDR1 LNHDA, CDR2 SQIVND (reference sequence). DNA for the CDR3: TGTGCCAGTAGTATAGATCCCCCCTCGGGACAGAGCAATCAGCCCCAGCATTTT. Its translation is CASSIDPPSGQSNQPQHF.

This clonotype has just one count. V gene TRBV20-1 combines with J gene TRBJ2-3; no clear D gene. Germline CDR1 and CDR2: DFQATT and SNEGSKA (reference sequence). V dropped 3 bases and J dropped 3 bases, with 4 bases sitting between them. The CDR3 loop spans 11 amino acids. In DNA form, the CDR3 reads TGCAGTGCTAGGCTGACAGATACGCAGTATTTT. It specifies CSARLTDTQYF.

This clonotype was found a few times. The chain carries TRBV15 and TRBJ2-2; no clear D. The CDR3 sequence is 16 residues long. V was trimmed by 0 bases and J by 6 bases, leaving 14 bases between them. Germline V gene lookup returns CDR1 LNHNV and CDR2 YYDKDF (reference sequence). The CDR3 sequence is CATSRDGVSLPGELFF. CDR3 sequence (DNA): TGTGCCACCAGCAGAGATGGCGTGAGCCTCCCCGGGGAGCTGTTTTTT.

This clonotype appeared a few times. V usage is TRBV29-1 and J usage is TRBJ2-3; TRBD1 matches at 7 bases. Per germline, CDR1 SQVTM and CDR2 ANQGSEA. V dropped 6 bases and J dropped 2; count of bases not matched to a gene: 8. The CDR3 contains 14 residues. In nucleotides, the CDR3 is TGCAGCGTCACCGGGACAGCGACCACAGATACGCAGTATTTT. It specifies CSVTGTATTDTQYF.

V is TRBV20-1 and J is TRBJ1-4; 7 bases align to TRBD1. This CDR3 has 13 residues. Germline trimming cut 2 bases from V and 8 bases from J; bases unmatched to any gene: 5. Germline CDR1 reads DFQATT; CDR2 reads SNEGSKA (reference sequence). This CDR3 reads CSARNQGEEKLFF. CDR3 DNA sequence: TGCAGTGCTAGAAACCAGGGGGAGGAAAAACTGTTTTTT.

This clonotype was recorded a few times. The rearrangement joins TRBV7-2 to TRBJ1-2, with D unresolved. The CDR3 runs to 14 residues. The germline gives CDR1 SGHTA, CDR2 FQGNSA. The V and J ends lost 5 bases and 5 bases respectively, with 15 bases between them. The CDR3 nucleotides are TGTGCCAGCAGCCCAGGTAACGCGGTATATGGCTACACCTTC. Residues: CASSPGNAVYGYTF.